The source of this TCR beta chain is a study of neurological immune-mediated disorders. In its sample, this clonotype was seen many times. The antigen remains unidentified. Study findings and constraints: Association with the multiple sclerosis repertoire cluster was not found for any clinical or MRI feature. When grouped phylogenetically, the repertoires of 18 of the 34 multiple sclerosis patients fell together in one related-CDR3 cluster, which is a possible signature. HTLV-1-associated myelopathy had the most TCR clonal expansion, and multiple sclerosis had the least, less than healthy controls.

The V end was cut by 5 bases, the J end by 6 bases, with 19 bases between. Germline CDR1 is SGHRS and CDR2 is YFSETQ. The CDR3 totals 15 residues. One entry per CDR3 protein results from TCRdb running MiXCR on the 5' RACE reads. The sample records 66,000 or so distinct CDR3 sequences, 4% to 6% being singletons. The chain joins TRBV5-1 to TRBJ2-3; D is perhaps TRBD1 or TRBD2 (5 bases each). The sequence was collected from a woman in her twenties or thirties with multiple sclerosis. Sequencing was performed on PBMCs. CDR3 sequence reads: CASSQPGPPLDTQYF. In DNA form, the CDR3 reads TGCGCCAGCAGTCAGCCGGGACCGCCTCTGGATACGCAGTATTTT.